The clone carrying this TCR beta chain was seen only a few times. What it binds is unknown. Per the germline V gene, CDR1 is MNHEY and CDR2 is SVGAGI. The length of the CDR3 is 11 residues. Trimming removed 5 bases at V and 7 bases at J, with 8 bases between. This record comes from a study of blood T cells in healthy people across ages. Points from the study as a whole: No conclusive comparison of naive versus antigen-experienced cells was possible with unsorted PBMCs.

The donors, all healthy, were Caucasians living in Russia, aged about 6 to 95. It was with a sample-barcoded 5' primer and a J-beta primer mix that a second PCR of roughly 7 to 12 cycles was run. Through a template-switch adaptor with 12 random nucleotides, each cDNA molecule received a tag. TCRdb re-called the 5' RACE reads with MiXCR, one entry per CDR3 protein. The repertoire holds almost 300,000 distinct CDR3 sequences, with around 30% as singletons. Input material: blood. The V call is TRBV6-5, the J call TRBJ1-1, with D uncertain. The clonotype originates from a woman between 65 and 79 years old in good health. CDR3 in DNA: TGTGCCAGCAGTACAAACCGTGAAGCTTTCTTT. Translated, it gives CASSTNREAFF.